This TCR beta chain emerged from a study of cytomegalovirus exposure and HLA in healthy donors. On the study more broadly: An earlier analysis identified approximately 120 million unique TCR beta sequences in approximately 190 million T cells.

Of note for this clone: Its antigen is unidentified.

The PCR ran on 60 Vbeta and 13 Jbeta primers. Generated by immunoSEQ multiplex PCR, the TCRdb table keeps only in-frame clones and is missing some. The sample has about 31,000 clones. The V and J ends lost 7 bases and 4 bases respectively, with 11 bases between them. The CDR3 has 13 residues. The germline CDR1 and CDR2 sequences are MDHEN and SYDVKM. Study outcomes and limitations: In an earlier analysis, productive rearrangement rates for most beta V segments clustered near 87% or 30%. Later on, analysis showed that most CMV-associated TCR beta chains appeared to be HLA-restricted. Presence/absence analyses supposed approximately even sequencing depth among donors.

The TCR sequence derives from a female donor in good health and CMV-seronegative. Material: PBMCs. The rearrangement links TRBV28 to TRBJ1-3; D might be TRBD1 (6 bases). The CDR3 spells CASKDTGGNTIYF. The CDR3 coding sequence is TGTGCCAGCAAGGACACAGGGGGAAACACCATATATTTT.